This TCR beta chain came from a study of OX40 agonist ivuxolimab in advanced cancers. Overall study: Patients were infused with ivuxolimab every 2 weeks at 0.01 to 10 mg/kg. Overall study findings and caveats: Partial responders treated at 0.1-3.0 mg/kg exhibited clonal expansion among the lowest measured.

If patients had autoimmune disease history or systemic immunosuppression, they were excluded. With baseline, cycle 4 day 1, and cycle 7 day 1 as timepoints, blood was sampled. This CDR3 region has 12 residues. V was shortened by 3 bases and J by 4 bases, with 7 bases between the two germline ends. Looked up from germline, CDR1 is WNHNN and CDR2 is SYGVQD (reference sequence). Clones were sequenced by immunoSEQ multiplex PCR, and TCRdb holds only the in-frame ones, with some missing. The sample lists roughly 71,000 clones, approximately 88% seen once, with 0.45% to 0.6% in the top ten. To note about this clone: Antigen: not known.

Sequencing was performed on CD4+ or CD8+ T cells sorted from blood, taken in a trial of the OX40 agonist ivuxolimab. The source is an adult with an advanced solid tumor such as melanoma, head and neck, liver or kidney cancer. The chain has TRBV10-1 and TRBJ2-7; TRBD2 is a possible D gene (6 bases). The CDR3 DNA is TGCGCCAGCAGTGATGGAGGGTACGAGCAGTACTTC. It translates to CASSDGGYEQYF.